These T cell receptor beta chains were read from a single sample in a study of CD4 T cells in relation to SARS-CoV-2 and coronaviruses. These receptors have no known antigen. Using immunoSEQ multiplex PCR, the repertoire was profiled, and TCRdb retains in-frame clones only, with some absent. The sample consists of more than 15,000 clones, roughly 80% of them appearing once. Sequencing used CD4+ T cells from PBMCs, cultured in vitro. These TCRs come from a human donor in good health. Each CDR3 is given with its conserved first and last residue. The D gene is left open where the match is weak. Size values are once, few and many counts, or a class for expanded clones, and some rows have none.

J gene | clone size | V gene | D gene | CDR3 protein | CDR3 DNA
TRBJ1-4 | - | TRBV7-9 | - | CASSLEGGLELFF | TGTGCCAGCAGCTTAGAGGGAGGGCTGGAACTGTTTTTT
TRBJ2-1 | once | TRBV20-1 | - | CSAGGGGEQFF | TGCAGTGCCGGTGGGGGAGGTGAGCAGTTCTTC
TRBJ1-4 | - | TRBV3-1/TRBV3-2 | TRBD1 | CASSEGQGGDEKLFF | TGTGCCAGCAGCGAAGGACAGGGTGGAGATGAAAAACTGTTTTTT
TRBJ2-5 | - | TRBV2 | TRBD1 | CAGRGQRETQYF | TGTGCCGGCAGGGGGCAGAGAGAGACCCAGTACTTC
TRBJ2-7 | - | TRBV6-5 | TRBD2 | CASTPGGAGVHEQYF | TGTGCCAGCACTCCCGGAGGGGCGGGAGTCCACGAGCAGTACTTC
TRBJ2-3 | - | TRBV5-1 | - | CASSLAPVTDTQYF | TGCGCCAGCAGCTTGGCCCCAGTTACGGATACGCAGTATTTT
TRBJ1-1 | once | TRBV30 | - | CAWTGVPNTEAFF | TGTGCCTGGACAGGGGTGCCGAACACTGAAGCTTTCTTT
TRBJ1-4 | - | TRBV5-1 | - | CASSITGLREKLFF | TGCGCCAGCAGCATAACAGGGTTAAGGGAAAAACTGTTTTTT
TRBJ2-7 | - | TRBV5-6 | - | CASSLVERNEPEQYF | TGTGCCAGCAGCTTGGTCGAACGGAACGAGCCCGAGCAGTACTTC
TRBJ1-2 | - | TRBV28 | - | CASRAGGSYGYTF | TGTGCCAGCAGGGCGGGGGGCAGCTATGGCTACACCTTC
TRBJ2-1 | - | TRBV5-1 | - | CASSRGGTASNEQFF | TGCGCCAGCAGCCGGGGCGGGACAGCCTCGAATGAGCAGTTCTTC
TRBJ1-5 | - | TRBV19 | - | CASSPGGGFQPQHF | TGTGCCAGTAGTCCGGGGGGAGGGTTTCAGCCCCAGCATTTT
TRBJ2-1 | few | TRBV7-9 | - | CASSSTPLTEQFF | TGTGCCAGCAGCTCGACACCTCTGACTGAGCAGTTCTTC
TRBJ2-7 | - | TRBV30 | TRBD1 | CACSPGTVPYEQYF | TGCGCATGTTCCCCCGGGACAGTCCCCTACGAGCAGTACTTC
TRBJ1-5 | once | TRBV19 | TRBD1 | CASKDRPYSNQPQHF | TGTGCCAGTAAGGACAGGCCCTATAGCAATCAGCCCCAGCATTTT
TRBJ2-2 | - | TRBV5-1 | TRBD1 | CASSLGDRVTGELFF | TGCGCCAGCAGCTTAGGGGACAGGGTCACCGGGGAGCTGTTTTTT
TRBJ1-2 | - | TRBV19 | - | CATKNEGLSYTF | TGTGCCACCAAGAACGAGGGACTTAGCTACACCTTC
TRBJ1-1 | - | TRBV29-1 | - | CSVITGKNTEAFF | TGCAGCGTTATTACGGGGAAGAACACTGAAGCTTTCTTT
TRBJ2-3 | - | TRBV9 | TRBD2 | CASSVDNSGSTDTQYF | TGTGCCAGCAGCGTAGATAATAGCGGGAGCACAGATACGCAGTATTTT
TRBJ2-1 | - | TRBV9 | TRBD2 | CASSVGLAGGGRPNEQFF | TGTGCCAGCAGCGTGGGGCTAGCGGGGGGCGGTAGGCCGAATGAGCAGTTCTTC
TRBJ2-2 | - | TRBV5-4 | - | CASSLVSGELFF | TGTGCCAGCAGCTTGGTGTCTGGGGAGCTGTTTTTT
TRBJ2-3 | - | TRBV5-1 | TRBD1 | CASSRTGISSDTQYF | TGCGCCAGCAGCCGGACAGGGATTTCGTCGGATACGCAGTATTTT
TRBJ1-5 | - | TRBV18 | TRBD1 | CASSSGQGGNQPQHF | TGTGCCAGCTCATCCGGACAGGGGGGAAATCAGCCCCAGCATTTT
TRBJ1-1 | - | TRBV11-3 | TRBD1 | CASSFGTGFFLNTEAFF | TGTGCCAGCAGCTTCGGGACAGGGTTTTTTTTGAACACTGAAGCTTTCTTT
TRBJ1-3 | - | TRBV6-5 | - | CASSYPLGGSGNTIYF | TGTGCCAGCAGTTATCCCCTGGGGGGCTCCGGAAACACCATATATTTT
TRBJ2-7 | - | TRBV5-1 | TRBD2 | CASSLGTSGYEQYF | TGCGCCAGCAGCTTGGGGACTAGCGGCTACGAGCAGTACTTC